Sequencing of this T cell receptor beta chain was carried out in a study of cytomegalovirus exposure and HLA in healthy donors. Study-level findings and limits: Later analysis showed TCR association rates varying by HLA locus, highest for DRB1 and lowest for HLA-C. A prior analysis recorded that most TCR beta V segments were productive about 87% or about 30% of the time.

Trimming stripped 5 bases from V and 7 bases from J, with 17 bases between. The CDR3 length is 14 residues. Germline-derived CDR1 and CDR2 are SGHTA and FQGNSA. The study ran its PCR with 60 Vbeta and 13 Jbeta primers. Assay: immunoSEQ multiplex PCR; the TCRdb copy retains only in-frame clones and omits some. The sample lists some 140,000 clones, 79% occurring once. Remarks on this clone: Its target is unknown.

The rearrangement uses TRBV7-2 and TRBJ1-1, with D possibly being TRBD1 (6 bases). The material sequenced was PBMCs. The clonotype originates from a man younger than 35 in good health and CMV-seronegative. The DNA of the CDR3 is TGTGCCAGCAGCAGAGGGGGGGGGAGGTGTGAAGCTTTCTTT. This encodes CASSRGGGRCEAFF. Variable domain in full (rest from reference TRBV7-2 and TRBJ1-1): GAGVSQSPSNKVTEKGKDVELRCDPISGHTALYWYRQSLGQGLEFLIYFQGNSAPDKSGLPSDRFSAERTGGSVSTLTIQRTQQEDSAVYLCASSRGGGRCEAFFGQGTRLTVV.